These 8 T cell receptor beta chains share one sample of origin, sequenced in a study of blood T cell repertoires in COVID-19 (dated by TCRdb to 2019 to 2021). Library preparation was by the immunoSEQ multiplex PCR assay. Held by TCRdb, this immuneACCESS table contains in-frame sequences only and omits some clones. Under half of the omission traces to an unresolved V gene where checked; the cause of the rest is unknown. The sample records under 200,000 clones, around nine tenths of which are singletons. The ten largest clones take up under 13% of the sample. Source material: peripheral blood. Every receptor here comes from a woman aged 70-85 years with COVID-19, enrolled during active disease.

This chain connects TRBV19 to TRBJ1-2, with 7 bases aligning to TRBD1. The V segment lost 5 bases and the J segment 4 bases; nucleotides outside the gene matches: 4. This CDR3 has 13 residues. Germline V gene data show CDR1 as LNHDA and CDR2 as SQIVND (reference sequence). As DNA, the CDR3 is TGTGCCAGTAGTTGGGACAGAGGCTATGGCTACACCTTC. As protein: CASSWDRGYGYTF.

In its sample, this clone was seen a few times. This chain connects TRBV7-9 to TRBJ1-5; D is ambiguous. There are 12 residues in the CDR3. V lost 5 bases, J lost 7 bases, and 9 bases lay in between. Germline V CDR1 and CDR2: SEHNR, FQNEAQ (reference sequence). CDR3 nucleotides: TGTGCCAGCAGCCAAACAGCACAGCCCCAGCATTTT. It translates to CASSQTAQPQHF.

CDR3 sequence: CASSGTGQGGTEAFF. The DNA of the CDR3 is TGCGCCAGCAGCGGAACAGGACAGGGAGGCACTGAAGCTTTCTTT. J is TRBJ1-1 and V is TRBV5-1; 8 bases are shared with TRBD1. Germline trimming cut 4 bases from V and 4 bases from J; bases unmatched to any gene: 9. There are 15 residues in the CDR3. The germline gives CDR1 SGHRS, CDR2 YFSETQ.

The CDR3 DNA reads as TGTGCCAGCAGCGTAGCTGGGACTAGCGGGGCGGCAGGGGAGCAGTTCTTC. Translated: CASSVAGTSGAAGEQFF. The chain carries TRBV9 and TRBJ2-1, with 13 bases that match TRBD2. Germline CDR1 is SGDLS and CDR2 is YYNGEE. The CDR3 runs to 17 residues. J was trimmed by 10 bases and V by 0 bases; bases with no gene match: 10.

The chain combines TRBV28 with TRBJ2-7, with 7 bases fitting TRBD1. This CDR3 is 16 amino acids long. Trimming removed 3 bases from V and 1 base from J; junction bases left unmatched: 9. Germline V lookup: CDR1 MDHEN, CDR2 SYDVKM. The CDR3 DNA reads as TGTGCCAGCAGTTTTCGGGACAGACTTTCTTCCTACGAGCAGTACTTC. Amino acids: CASSFRDRLSSYEQYF.

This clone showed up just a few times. CDR3 sequence (DNA): TGTGCCAGCAGCTTAGAACAGACCCCTAACTATGGCTACACCTTC. Translation gives CASSLEQTPNYGYTF. J is TRBJ1-2 and V is TRBV7-2, with no clear D. CDR1 is SGHTA, CDR2 FQGNSA, per germline. V shed 1 base and J shed 0 bases, with 9 bases lying between them. The CDR3 has 15 residues. The full variable domain, with the rest looked up from reference TRBV7-2 and TRBJ1-2, is GAGVSQSPSNKVTEKGKDVELRCDPISGHTALYWYRQSLGQGLEFLIYFQGNSAPDKSGLPSDRFSAERTGGSVSTLTIQRTQQEDSAVYLCASSLEQTPNYGYTFGSGTRLTVV.

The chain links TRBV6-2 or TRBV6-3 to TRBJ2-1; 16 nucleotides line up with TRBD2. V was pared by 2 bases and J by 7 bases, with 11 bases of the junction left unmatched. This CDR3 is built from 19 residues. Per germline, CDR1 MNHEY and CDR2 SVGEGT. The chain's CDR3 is CASSYEPGLAGGPRNEQFF. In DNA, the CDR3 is TGTGCCAGCAGTTACGAACCGGGACTAGCGGGGGGGCCGCGGAATGAGCAGTTCTTC.

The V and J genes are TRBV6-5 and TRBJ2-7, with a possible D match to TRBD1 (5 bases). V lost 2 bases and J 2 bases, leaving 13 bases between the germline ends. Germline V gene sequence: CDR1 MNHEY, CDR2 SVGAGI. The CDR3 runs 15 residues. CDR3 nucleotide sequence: TGTGCCAGCAGTTACATGCGGCAGGGCCCCTACGAGCAGTACTTC. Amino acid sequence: CASSYMRQGPYEQYF.